Presented here are 27 T cell receptor beta chains from one specimen sequenced in a study of T cell responses to AZD1222 COVID-19 vaccine. Sequencing used immunoSEQ multiplex PCR; TCRdb keeps in-frame clones, though not all of them. This sample carries around 100,000 clones, more than 85% of them seen once, and the ten largest clones take 5%. Source: peripheral blood, taken on day 0 of AZD1222 vaccination. These TCRs come from an adult in good health.

This chain uses TRBV19 with TRBJ1-5; D gene uncertain. Germline assignment: CDR1 LNHDA and CDR2 SQIVND (reference sequence). The CDR3 has 17 residues. V was shortened by 7 bases and J by 2 bases, with 21 bases between the two germline ends. The CDR3 region has the DNA TGTGCCAGTATGCCGTTACCGGCGGGCGTGGGCAATCAGCCCCAGCATTTT. The encoded protein is CASMPLPAGVGNQPQHF. Full variable domain (missing parts from reference TRBV19 and TRBJ1-5): DGGITQSPKYLFRKEGQNVTLSCEQNLNHDAMYWYRQDPGQGLRLIYYSQIVNDFQKGDIAEGYSVSREKKESFPLTVTSAQKNPTAFYLCASMPLPAGVGNQPQHFGDGTRLSIL.

The chain couples TRBV19 to TRBJ1-5; D remains ambiguous. The CDR3 sequence is 18 residues long. CDR1 is LNHDA, CDR2 SQIVND, per germline (reference sequence). V was clipped by 5 bases and J by 0 bases, with 20 bases between them. The CDR3, as DNA: TGTGCCAGTAGTCTCAGACCCCGGAACCTCTATAGCAATCAGCCCCAGCATTTT. Translating gives CASSLRPRNLYSNQPQHF.

The chain couples TRBV4-2 to TRBJ2-1; possibly TRBD2 for D (6 bases). The CDR3 loop spans 14 amino acids. V was pared by 4 bases and J by 4 bases, with 11 bases between. In germline, CDR1 is LGHNA, CDR2 YNFKEQ. The CDR3 DNA sequence: TGTGCCAGCAGCCCAAGGGCGGGGTACAATGAGCAGTTCTTC. As protein: CASSPRAGYNEQFF.

This clone appeared a single time. The J gene is TRBJ1-4, the V gene TRBV12-3 or TRBV12-4, with 9 bases lining up with TRBD1. Trimming took 5 bases from V and 7 from J; bases not matched to a gene: 2. The CDR3 covers 13 residues. CDR3 amino acids: CASSPDRGEKLFF. CDR3 DNA sequence: TGTGCCAGCAGTCCGGACAGGGGTGAAAAACTGTTTTTT.

The gene calls are TRBV21-1 and TRBJ1-3; the table's D call TRBD1 went unverified against the DNA. TRBV21-1 corresponds to a pseudogene. The CDR3 has 15 amino acids. The CDR3 reads CAGTGTDYSGNTIYF. Written as DNA, the CDR3 is TGTGCCGGTACAGGGACAGACTACTCTGGAAACACCATATATTTT.

The chain carries TRBV19 and TRBJ1-1; no clear D gene. The CDR3 is 15 amino acids. Germline CDR1 reads LNHDA; CDR2 reads SQIVND (reference sequence). The V end lost 4 bases, the J end lost 0 bases, and 12 bases lay between the germline ends. CDR3 residues: CASSTNTEMNTEAFF. CDR3 coding DNA: TGTGCCAGTAGTACAAACACAGAAATGAACACTGAAGCTTTCTTT. Full variable domain (rest looked up from reference TRBV19 and TRBJ1-1): DGGITQSPKYLFRKEGQNVTLSCEQNLNHDAMYWYRQDPGQGLRLIYYSQIVNDFQKGDIAEGYSVSREKKESFPLTVTSAQKNPTAFYLCASSTNTEMNTEAFFGQGTRLTVV.

The rearrangement joins TRBV7-3 to TRBJ2-3; D call uncertain. CDR1 is SGHTA, CDR2 FQGTGA, per germline. CDR3 length equals 13 residues. V lost 3 bases to trimming and J lost 6 bases, with 10 bases between them. CDR3 in amino acids: CASSFSLGDTQYF. DNA for the CDR3: TGTGCCAGCAGCTTCTCGCTAGGGGATACGCAGTATTTT.

The sample holds a few counts of this clone. The chain joins TRBV7-9 to TRBJ1-2; D gene unclear. Germline loops: CDR1 SEHNR, CDR2 FQNEAQ (reference sequence). The CDR3 sequence is 14 residues long. Trimming took 1 base from V and 2 from J, leaving 8 bases between them. The CDR3 nucleotides are TGTGCCAGCAGCTTAGGGGCGAAGAACTATGGCTACACCTTC. This translates into CASSLGAKNYGYTF.

The J gene is TRBJ2-2, the V gene TRBV19; 9 positions match TRBD2. Per germline, CDR1 LNHDA and CDR2 SQIVND (reference sequence). This CDR3 has 14 amino acids. The V segment lost 6 bases and the J segment 6 bases; nucleotides outside the gene matches: 5. CDR3: CASRGLAASGELFF. Written as DNA, the CDR3 is TGTGCCAGTAGGGGACTAGCCGCCTCCGGGGAGCTGTTTTTT.

This chain links TRBV2 with TRBJ2-1; unclear D gene. CDR1 is SNHLY and CDR2 is FYNNEI in the germline V gene. The V end was cut by 5 bases, the J end by 3 bases, with 14 bases between. The CDR3 totals 15 residues. CDR3 coding DNA: TGTGCCAGCAGTCCGCCCGGAGTACTCTACAATGAGCAGTTCTTC. It encodes CASSPPGVLYNEQFF.

This clone has more than one count but fewer than ten. The chain uses TRBV28 and TRBJ1-4; tentatively, D is TRBD1 (5 bases). With 5 bases removed from V and 1 base from J, the gap between germline ends came to 8 bases. The CDR3 has 14 amino acids. Germline V gene data show CDR1 as MDHEN and CDR2 as SYDVKM. CDR3 sequence (DNA): TGTGCCAGCAGTGCGCAGGGAACTAATGAAAAACTGTTTTTT. As protein: CASSAQGTNEKLFF.

The chain carries TRBV11-3 and TRBJ2-2; D may be TRBD1 or TRBD2 (5 bases each). Trimming took off 8 bases at V and 7 bases at J, with 20 bases between the two ends. Germline V gives CDR1 SGHNT, CDR2 YENEEA. The CDR3 length is 15 residues. CDR3 nucleotides: TGTGCCAGCGCAGTCTCGGACAATGAGGGCGGGGAGCTGTTTTTT. It translates to CASAVSDNEGGELFF.

The chain employs TRBV5-4 and TRBJ1-1, with D unresolved. CDR1 and CDR2 from the germline V gene are SGHNT and YYREEE (reference sequence). Between the trimmed V and J ends, which lost 3 bases and 2 bases, there was a span of 11 bases. The CDR3 is 14 residues long. As DNA, the CDR3 is TGTGCCAGCAGCTCCGAACGAAGCAACACTGAAGCTTTCTTT. Amino acid sequence: CASSSERSNTEAFF. The full variable domain, its missing parts supplied by reference TRBV5-4 and TRBJ1-1, is ETGVTQSPTHLIKTRGQQVTLRCSSQSGHNTVSWYQQALGQGPQFIFQYYREEENGRGNFPPRFSGLQFPNYSSELNVNALELDDSALYLCASSSERSNTEAFFGQGTRLTVV.

This sequence joins TRBV28 and TRBJ2-1, with TRBD2 matching 9 bases. Trimming at V came to 5 bases and at J to 3 bases, leaving 8 bases not matched to a gene. This CDR3 region has 16 residues. Germline CDR1 is MDHEN and CDR2 is SYDVKM. CDR3: CASSRSGSLNYNEQFF. The CDR3 DNA reads as TGTGCCAGCAGTCGTAGCGGGAGTCTCAACTACAATGAGCAGTTCTTC.

This chain links TRBV5-1 with TRBJ2-1; D tentatively reads TRBD1 or TRBD2 (5 bases each). Trimming pared 0 bases from V and 7 bases from J, leaving 8 bases between. CDR3 length equals 13 residues. Germline V gene sequence: CDR1 SGHRS, CDR2 YFSETQ. The CDR3 DNA follows: TGCGCCAGCAGCTTGGGAGGGGTGAATGAGCAGTTCTTC. Protein product: CASSLGGVNEQFF.

CDR3 coding DNA: TGTGCCAGCAGCTTAATCAGGGAAATCACCTTC. Its translation: CASSLIREITF. This chain connects TRBV7-2 to TRBJ1-2, with D possibly TRBD1 on 5 matching bases. This CDR3 comprises 11 residues. Per the germline V gene, CDR1 is SGHTA and CDR2 is FQGNSA. The V end lost 2 bases, the J end lost 13 bases, and 11 bases lay between the germline ends.

This clone came up a few times. The CDR3 loop is CSVGSGPVSYNEQFF. Written as DNA, the CDR3 is TGCAGCGTTGGTTCGGGACCGGTCTCCTACAATGAGCAGTTCTTC. This chain links TRBV29-1 with TRBJ2-1; perhaps D is TRBD1 or TRBD2 (5 bases each). CDR1 and CDR2 from the germline V gene are SQVTM and ANQGSEA. V was clipped by 4 bases and J by 0 bases, with 13 bases between them. The CDR3 has 15 residues.

The rearrangement links TRBV2 to TRBJ1-6; D may be TRBD1 (5 bases). In germline, CDR1 is SNHLY, CDR2 FYNNEI. Trimming removed 5 bases at V and 8 bases at J, with 13 bases between. This CDR3 region has 14 residues. CDR3 sequence: CASSRGRGYSPLHF. CDR3 nucleotide sequence: TGTGCCAGCAGTAGGGGCCGGGGATATTCACCCCTCCACTTT.

This chain connects TRBV7-9 to TRBJ2-1; D not resolved. From germline, CDR1 is SEHNR and CDR2 FQNEAQ (reference sequence). The CDR3 runs 16 residues. Trimming took 4 bases from V and 9 from J, leaving 22 bases between them. CDR3 residues: CASSYPVGSRTGEQFF. CDR3 bases: TGTGCCAGCAGCTATCCAGTCGGCTCGCGGACGGGTGAGCAGTTCTTC.

J is TRBJ2-1 and V is TRBV11-1, with no clear D. The germline V gene has CDR1 SGHAT and CDR2 FQDESV (reference sequence). The CDR3 is 13 amino acids. V dropped 3 bases and J dropped 7 bases, with 10 bases sitting between them. Here the CDR3 DNA reads TGTGCCAGCAGCTTCGGGCTCGATAATGAGCAGTTCTTC. Translated: CASSFGLDNEQFF. The full variable domain, completed using reference TRBV11-1 and TRBJ2-1, is EAEVAQSPRYKITEKSQAVAFWCDPISGHATLYWYRQILGQGPELLVQFQDESVVDDSQLPKDRFSAERLKGVDSTLKIQPAELGDSAMYLCASSFGLDNEQFFGPGTRLTVL.

This chain links TRBV19 with TRBJ2-1; 11 nucleotides align to TRBD2. V gave up 1 base and J gave up 2 bases; unmatched junction bases: 10. The CDR3 runs to 19 residues. Germline V lookup: CDR1 LNHDA, CDR2 SQIVND (reference sequence). The CDR3 spells CASSIGVGSGGATYNEQFF. As DNA, the CDR3 is TGTGCCAGTAGTATAGGGGTTGGTAGCGGGGGGGCCACCTACAATGAGCAGTTCTTC.

This clone was counted once. The rearrangement uses TRBV28 and TRBJ2-3; D is ambiguous. V was clipped by 3 bases and J by 0 bases, with 7 bases between them. This CDR3 region has 14 residues. CDR1 is MDHEN, CDR2 SYDVKM, per germline. The CDR3 loop reads CASSFLLSTDTQYF. Written as DNA, the CDR3 is TGTGCCAGCAGTTTTCTACTAAGCACAGATACGCAGTATTTT.

The chain joins TRBV30 to TRBJ2-3; possible D gene TRBD1, 5 bases. The germline V gene has CDR1 GTSNPN and CDR2 SVGIG (reference sequence). V gave up 2 bases and J gave up 9 bases, with 15 bases separating them. The CDR3 sequence is 13 residues long. CDR3 DNA sequence: TGTGCCTGGAGTTCGACAGTCTTGTCAACGCAGTATTTT. Translating gives CAWSSTVLSTQYF.

This clone was seen a few times. J is TRBJ1-5 and V is TRBV21-1; no DNA check was done on the table's D call, TRBD1. TRBV21-1 is a pseudogene segment. The CDR3 length is 17 residues. Here the CDR3 DNA reads TGTGCCAGCAGCAGTGGGGACCCACGACAGGGCCATCAGCCCCAGCATTTT. Its protein is CASSSGDPRQGHQPQHF.

The chain carries TRBV29-1 and TRBJ2-4; 8 bases fit TRBD1. In germline, CDR1 is SQVTM, CDR2 ANQGSEA. With V trimmed by 6 bases and J by 6 bases, 10 bases remained unmatched. The CDR3 sequence is 14 residues long. DNA of the CDR3: TGCAGCGTGGCGACAGGGGCAGTGGGAAACATTCAGTACTTC. Translating it yields CSVATGAVGNIQYF.

The CDR3 DNA reads as TGCGCCAGCAGCTTGGCAGGGGGGGAGACCCAGTACTTC. This sequence encodes CASSLAGGETQYF. This chain uses TRBV5-1 with TRBJ2-5; D is possibly TRBD1 (7 bases). CDR1 and CDR2 from the germline V gene are SGHRS and YFSETQ. The CDR3 length is 13 residues. Trimming took 0 bases from V and 5 from J, leaving 8 bases between them.

This clone has just a few counts. V usage is TRBV3-1 (or the pseudogene TRBV3-2) and J usage is TRBJ1-4, with D perhaps matching TRBD1 (6 bases). This CDR3 is built from 16 residues. Germline V gives CDR1 LGHDT, CDR2 YNNKEL (reference sequence). The V and J ends lost 0 bases and 5 bases respectively, with 13 bases between them. The CDR3 sequence: CASSQDWGRGNEKLFF. DNA of the CDR3: TGTGCCAGCAGCCAAGATTGGGGAAGGGGGAATGAAAAACTGTTTTTT.